The source of this T cell receptor (beta chain) is a study of identical twins. Overall study results and limits: Without tracking the same donors, conclusions rested on cross-sectional statistical analysis. Twins shared beta out-of-frame sequences in excess, but this excess was weaker.

This clonotype was detected only a few times. No antigen is known for it. cDNA molecules carried unique molecular identifiers, and template switching added a universal primer site. One entry per CDR3 protein results from TCRdb running MiXCR on the 5' RACE reads. Of about 480,000 distinct CDR3 sequences listed, about 14% are singletons. CDR3 length: 15 residues. Germline lookup yields CDR1 LGHDT and CDR2 YNNKEL (reference sequence). Trimming left V 0 bases short and J 11 bases short, with 18 bases between. This sample was shared with a second study, whose subject was yellow fever vaccine responses in identical twins.

The chain recombines TRBV3-1 with TRBJ2-3; tentatively, D is TRBD2 (5 bases). The clonotype comes from a woman in her late teens or twenties in good health. Sequenced sample: CD4+ T cells sorted from blood. CDR3 protein: CASSQDRGSPGGQYF. The CDR3 nucleotides are TGTGCCAGCAGCCAAGATCGGGGTTCGCCGGGTGGGCAGTATTTT.